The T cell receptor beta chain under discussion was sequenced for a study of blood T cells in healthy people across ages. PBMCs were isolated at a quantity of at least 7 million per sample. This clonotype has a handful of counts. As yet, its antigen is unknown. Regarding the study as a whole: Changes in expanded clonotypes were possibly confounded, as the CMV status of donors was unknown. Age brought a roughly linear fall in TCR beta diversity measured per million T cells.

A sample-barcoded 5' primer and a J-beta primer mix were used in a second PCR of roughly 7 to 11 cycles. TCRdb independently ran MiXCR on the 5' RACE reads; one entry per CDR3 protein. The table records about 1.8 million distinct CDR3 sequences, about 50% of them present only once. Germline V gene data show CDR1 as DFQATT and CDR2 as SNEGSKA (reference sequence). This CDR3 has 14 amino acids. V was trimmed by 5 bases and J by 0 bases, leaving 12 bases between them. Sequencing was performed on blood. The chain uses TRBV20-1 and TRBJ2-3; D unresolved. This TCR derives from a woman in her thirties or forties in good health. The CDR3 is CSAARYPSTDTQYF. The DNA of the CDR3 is TGCAGTGCTGCCCGCTACCCTAGCACAGATACGCAGTATTTT.